These 22 T cell receptor beta chains were all obtained from the same sample, sequenced in a study of blood T cell repertoires in COVID-19. Assay: immunoSEQ multiplex PCR; the TCRdb copy retains only in-frame clones and omits some. The sample has some 140,000 clones; nearly 80% are singletons. The sequencing input was peripheral blood. The origin of the receptors is a man older than 75 with acute or convalescent COVID-19.

The chain recombines TRBV28 with TRBJ1-3; D is undetermined. CDR1 MDHEN and CDR2 SYDVKM come from the germline V gene. Trimming shortened V by 8 bases and J by 1 base, and 3 bases separated the two germline ends. This CDR3 has 11 amino acids. The CDR3 sequence: CASRSGNTIYF. The CDR3, as DNA: TGTGCCAGCCGGTCTGGAAACACCATATATTTT.

The chain employs TRBV7-6 and TRBJ1-2; a weak D match, TRBD1 (6 bases). The CDR3 is 15 residues long. V was pared by 5 bases and J by 4 bases, with 17 bases between. CDR1 SGHVS and CDR2 FNYEAQ come from the germline V gene. This chain's CDR3 is CASSPGQDGSYGYTF. The DNA for the CDR3 is TGTGCCAGCAGCCCGGGACAAGACGGTTCCTATGGCTACACCTTC.

The V call is TRBV18, the J call TRBJ1-2; D perhaps matches TRBD1 (5 bases). Germline CDR1 is KGHSH and CDR2 is LQKENI. Trimming took 6 bases from V and 2 from J, leaving 10 bases between them. The CDR3 has 13 residues. CDR3 region: CASSSGENYGYTF. CDR3 in DNA: TGTGCCAGCTCCTCGGGGGAAAACTATGGCTACACCTTC.

V is TRBV10-3 and J is TRBJ1-1; D possibly corresponds to TRBD1 (5 bases). Germline CDR1 is ENHRY and CDR2 is SYGVKD. This CDR3 region has 14 residues. The germline V and J ends were trimmed by 3 bases and 1 base, with 9 bases remaining between them. The CDR3 DNA follows: TGTGCCATCAGTGATAGACAGAAGAACACTGAAGCTTTCTTT. Translation gives CAISDRQKNTEAFF.

V gene TRBV12-3 or TRBV12-4 combines with J gene TRBJ1-6, with 7 bases fitting TRBD1. The CDR3 covers 12 residues. V gave up 6 bases and J gave up 9 bases; unmatched junction bases: 2. CDR3 region: CASRQGSSPLHF. As DNA, the CDR3 is TGTGCCAGCAGACAGGGGAGTTCACCCCTCCACTTT.

The chain has TRBV28 and TRBJ1-5; 11 positions agree with TRBD1. With 0 bases clipped from V and 4 bases from J, the junction kept 8 bases outside the gene matches. Germline V CDR1 and CDR2: MDHEN, SYDVKM. This CDR3 has 18 amino acids. The CDR3 DNA reads as TGTGCCAGCAGTTTATGGAGGACAGGGGGCCCGTCGAATCAGCCCCAGCATTTT. Protein sequence: CASSLWRTGGPSNQPQHF.

V gene TRBV6-2 or TRBV6-3 combines with J gene TRBJ2-3, with a weak D call TRBD2 (6 bases). Germline assignment: CDR1 MNHEY and CDR2 SVGEGT. Trimming removed 6 bases from V and 1 base from J, with 17 bases in between. The CDR3 length is 16 residues. As DNA, the CDR3 is TGTGCCAGCAGCCCCCAGGTCCAGCGGGGCACAGATACGCAGTATTTT. It codes for CASSPQVQRGTDTQYF.

CDR3 nucleotide sequence: TGTGCCAGCAGTCCCCGGACAGGGGCTGACAAAGCTTTCTTT. This codes for CASSPRTGADKAFF. The rearrangement links TRBV6-5 to TRBJ1-1, with 9 positions matching TRBD1. The CDR3 runs to 14 residues. The junction had 10 bases not matched to a gene; V was cut back by 5 bases and J by 9 bases. CDR1 is MNHEY, CDR2 SVGAGI, per germline.

The genes are TRBV19 and TRBJ2-5; unclear D gene. V lost 5 bases, J lost 0 bases, and 7 bases lay in between. The length of the CDR3 is 13 residues. The V gene's germline CDR1 is LNHDA and CDR2 SQIVND (reference sequence). The CDR3 DNA follows: TGTGCCAGTAGTTATCAGTACCAAGAGACCCAGTACTTC. This gives the protein CASSYQYQETQYF.

J is TRBJ2-5 and V is TRBV11-1; D is uncertain. V lost 5 bases and J lost 5, with 9 bases in between. The CDR3 runs 12 residues. Germline loops: CDR1 SGHAT, CDR2 FQDESV (reference sequence). DNA of the CDR3: TGTGCCAGCAGCATACTCGGGGAGACCCAGTACTTC. It yields the protein CASSILGETQYF.

This clone occurred once. The chain recombines TRBV29-1 with TRBJ2-5; the match to TRBD1 covers 7 bases. The trim removed 3 bases at V and 6 bases at J, leaving 4 bases unmatched. CDR1 is SQVTM, CDR2 ANQGSEA, per germline. The CDR3 runs to 12 residues. CDR3 residues: CSVEGRGKTQYF. The CDR3, as DNA: TGCAGCGTTGAGGGCAGGGGGAAGACCCAGTACTTC. The whole variable domain, remainder taken from reference TRBV29-1 and TRBJ2-5, is SAVISQKPSRDICQRGTSLTIQCQVDSQVTMMFWYRQQPGQSLTLIATANQGSEATYESGFVIDKFPISRPNLTFSTLTVSNMSPEDSSIYLCSVEGRGKTQYFGPGTRLLVL.

This chain links TRBV6-5 with TRBJ2-7, with D tentatively TRBD1 (6 bases). There are 15 residues in the CDR3. The germline CDR1 and CDR2 sequences are MNHEY and SVGAGI. The V end lost 10 bases, the J end lost 4 bases, and 23 bases lay between the germline ends. The CDR3 DNA reads as TGTGCCACCAGAACTCAGGGCAGAGGACAGTACGAGCAGTACGTC. As protein: CATRTQGRGQYEQYV.

The V call is TRBV18, the J call TRBJ2-1; D may be TRBD2 (5 bases). The CDR3 totals 14 residues. CDR1 is KGHSH and CDR2 is LQKENI in the germline V gene. V was trimmed by 3 bases and J by 6 bases, leaving 12 bases between them. The CDR3 DNA sequence: TGTGCCAGCTCACCTCGGGCTAGCAGCAATGAGCAGTTCTTC. This gives the protein CASSPRASSNEQFF.

J is TRBJ1-1 and V is TRBV3-1 (or the pseudogene TRBV3-2); unclear D gene. The V gene's germline CDR1 is LGHDT and CDR2 YNNKEL (reference sequence). The CDR3 loop spans 15 amino acids. The V end lost 0 bases, the J end lost 1 base, and 9 bases lay between the germline ends. The CDR3: CASSQEGNRNTEAFF. In DNA, the CDR3 is TGTGCCAGCAGCCAAGAAGGTAACAGGAACACTGAAGCTTTCTTT.

The genes are TRBV28 and TRBJ2-7, with a possible D match to TRBD1 (6 bases). V was trimmed by 6 bases and J by 2 bases, leaving 29 bases between them. This CDR3 has 19 amino acids. CDR1 and CDR2 from the germline V gene are MDHEN and SYDVKM. DNA of the CDR3: TGTGCCAGCAGCGGCGCCTCCGGGGACAACAACGTTCCCACCTACGAGCAGTACGTC. Its protein is CASSGASGDNNVPTYEQYV.

This clone appeared a few times. The J gene is TRBJ1-2, the V gene TRBV28, with 7 bases lining up with TRBD1. CDR1 MDHEN and CDR2 SYDVKM come from the germline V gene. V dropped 3 bases and J dropped 8; count of bases not matched to a gene: 12. The CDR3 extends over 15 amino acids. CDR3 coding DNA: TGTGCCAGCAGTTTCGGAGGGGGCTCTCTTCGGGGCTACACCTTC. Translation: CASSFGGGSLRGYTF.

The chain uses TRBV7-9 and TRBJ2-3; D gene uncertain. This CDR3 region has 13 residues. The germline CDR1 and CDR2 sequences are SEHNR and FQNEAQ (reference sequence). The V gene lost 5 bases and the J gene lost 2 bases, with 8 bases spanning the gap. CDR3 region: CASSQAITDTQYF. The CDR3 nucleotides read TGTGCCAGCAGCCAAGCGATCACAGATACGCAGTATTTT.

As DNA, the CDR3 is TGTGCCATCAGTGAGTCCACAGGGGTCAGTAAGAACACTGAAGCTTTCTTT. This translates into CAISESTGVSKNTEAFF. The chain couples TRBV10-3 to TRBJ1-1; TRBD1 matches at 7 bases. There are 17 residues in the CDR3. With V trimmed by 0 bases and J by 1 base, 8 bases remained unmatched. The germline V gene encodes CDR1 ENHRY and CDR2 SYGVKD.

This chain links TRBV10-3 with TRBJ1-2; 7 bases map to TRBD1. The CDR3 is made up of 14 amino acids. Germline V CDR1 and CDR2: ENHRY, SYGVKD. The V gene end was trimmed by 5 bases and the J gene end by 0 bases; junction bases not matched to a gene: 3. CDR3 in DNA: TGTGCCATCAGTACAGGGGTTACTAACTATGGCTACACCTTC. This encodes CAISTGVTNYGYTF.

The chain's CDR3 is CASSLRKTTGTGNTEAFF. CDR3 sequence (DNA): TGTGCCAGCAGCTTACGAAAAACGACCGGGACAGGGAACACTGAAGCTTTCTTT. This chain uses TRBV7-2 with TRBJ1-1; 8 nucleotides align to TRBD1. The CDR3 sequence is 18 residues long. Germline loops: CDR1 SGHTA, CDR2 FQGNSA. V was pared by 2 bases and J by 1 base, with 12 bases of the junction left unmatched.

This chain connects TRBV6-5 to TRBJ1-1; a weak D match, TRBD1 (5 bases). CDR3 length: 14 amino acids. V gave up 2 bases and J gave up 4 bases, with 11 bases separating them. Germline loops: CDR1 MNHEY, CDR2 SVGAGI. This CDR3 reads CASSYASRATEAFF. DNA of the CDR3: TGTGCCAGCAGTTACGCTTCCAGGGCCACTGAAGCTTTCTTT.

The CDR3 region is CASSRQPGQGAYNEQFF. The CDR3 coding sequence is TGTGCCAGCAGCCGACAACCGGGACAGGGAGCCTACAATGAGCAGTTCTTC. The chain uses TRBV7-9 and TRBJ2-1; TRBD1 agrees at 9 bases. The CDR3 loop spans 17 amino acids. CDR1 is SEHNR, CDR2 FQNEAQ, per germline (reference sequence). Trimming removed 5 bases from V and 2 bases from J; junction bases left unmatched: 10.